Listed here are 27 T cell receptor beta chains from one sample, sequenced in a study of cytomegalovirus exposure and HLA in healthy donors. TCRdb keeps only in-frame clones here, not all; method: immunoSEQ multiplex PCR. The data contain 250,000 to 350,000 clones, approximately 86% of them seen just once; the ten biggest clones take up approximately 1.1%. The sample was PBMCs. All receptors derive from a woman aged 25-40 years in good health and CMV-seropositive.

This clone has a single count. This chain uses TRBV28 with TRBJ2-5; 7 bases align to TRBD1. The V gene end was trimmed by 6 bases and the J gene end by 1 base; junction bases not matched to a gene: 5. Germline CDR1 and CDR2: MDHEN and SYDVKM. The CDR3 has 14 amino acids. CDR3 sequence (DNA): TGTGCCAGCAGAACCTGGGACAGCCAAGAGACCCAGTACTTC. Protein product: CASRTWDSQETQYF.

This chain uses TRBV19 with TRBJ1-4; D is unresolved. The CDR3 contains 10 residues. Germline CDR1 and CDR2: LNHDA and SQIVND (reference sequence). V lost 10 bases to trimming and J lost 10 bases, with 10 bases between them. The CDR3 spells CATTEGKLFF. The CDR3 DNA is TGTGCCACGACCGAGGGAAAACTGTTTTTT. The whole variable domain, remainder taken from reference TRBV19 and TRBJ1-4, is DGGITQSPKYLFRKEGQNVTLSCEQNLNHDAMYWYRQDPGQGLRLIYYSQIVNDFQKGDIAEGYSVSREKKESFPLTVTSAQKNPTAFYLCATTEGKLFFGSGTQLSVL.

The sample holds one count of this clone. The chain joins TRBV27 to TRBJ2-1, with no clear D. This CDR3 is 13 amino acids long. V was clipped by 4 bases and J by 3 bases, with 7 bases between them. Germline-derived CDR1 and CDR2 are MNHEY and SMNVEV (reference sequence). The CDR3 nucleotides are TGTGCCAGCAGTTATACAGACTACAATGAGCAGTTCTTC. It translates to CASSYTDYNEQFF.

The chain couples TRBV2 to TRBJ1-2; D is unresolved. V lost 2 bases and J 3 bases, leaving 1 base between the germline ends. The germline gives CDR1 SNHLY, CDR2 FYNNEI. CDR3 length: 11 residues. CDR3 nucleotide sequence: TGTGCCAGCAGTGAACACTATGGCTACACCTTC. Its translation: CASSEHYGYTF.

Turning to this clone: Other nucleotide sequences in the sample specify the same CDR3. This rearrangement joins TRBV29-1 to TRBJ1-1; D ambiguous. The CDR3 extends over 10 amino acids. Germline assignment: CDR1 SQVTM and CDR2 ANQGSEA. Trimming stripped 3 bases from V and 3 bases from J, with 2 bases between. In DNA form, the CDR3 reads TGCAGCGTTGAGGACACTGAAGCTTTCTTT. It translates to CSVEDTEAFF.

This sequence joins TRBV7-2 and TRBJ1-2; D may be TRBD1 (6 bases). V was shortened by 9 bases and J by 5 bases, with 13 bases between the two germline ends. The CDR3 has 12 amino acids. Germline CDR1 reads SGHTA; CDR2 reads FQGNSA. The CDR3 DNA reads TGTGCCAGACAGGGTCCTGGGTATGGCTACACCTTC. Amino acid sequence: CARQGPGYGYTF.

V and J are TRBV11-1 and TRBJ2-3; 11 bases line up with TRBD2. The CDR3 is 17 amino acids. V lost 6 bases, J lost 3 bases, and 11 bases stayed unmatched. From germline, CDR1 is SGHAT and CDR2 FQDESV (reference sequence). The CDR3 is CASRPPGLADVTDTQYF. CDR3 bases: TGTGCCAGCAGACCTCCGGGACTAGCGGACGTGACAGATACGCAGTATTTT.

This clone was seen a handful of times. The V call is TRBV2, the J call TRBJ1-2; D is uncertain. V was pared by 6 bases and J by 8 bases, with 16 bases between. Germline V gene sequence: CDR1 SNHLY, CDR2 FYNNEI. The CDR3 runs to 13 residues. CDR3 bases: TGTGCCAGCAGGGACCTACAAGTGGTGGGCTACACCTTC. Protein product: CASRDLQVVGYTF.

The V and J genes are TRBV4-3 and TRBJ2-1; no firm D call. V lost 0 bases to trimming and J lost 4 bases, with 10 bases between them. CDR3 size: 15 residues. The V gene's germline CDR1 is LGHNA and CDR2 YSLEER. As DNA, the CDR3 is TGCGCCAGCAGCCAAGAAGTCGGCCCTTACAATGAGCAGTTCTTC. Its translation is CASSQEVGPYNEQFF.

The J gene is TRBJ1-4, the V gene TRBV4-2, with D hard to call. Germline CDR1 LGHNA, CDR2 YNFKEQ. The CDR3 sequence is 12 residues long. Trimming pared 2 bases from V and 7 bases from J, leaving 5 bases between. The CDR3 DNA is TGTGCCAGCAGCCAATATGGTGAAAAACTGTTTTTT. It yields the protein CASSQYGEKLFF.

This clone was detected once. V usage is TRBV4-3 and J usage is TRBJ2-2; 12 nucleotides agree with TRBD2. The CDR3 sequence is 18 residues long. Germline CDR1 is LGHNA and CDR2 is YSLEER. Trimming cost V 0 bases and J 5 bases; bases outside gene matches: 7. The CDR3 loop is CASSQEALAGGETGELFF. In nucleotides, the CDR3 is TGCGCCAGCAGCCAAGAAGCGCTAGCGGGAGGGGAAACCGGGGAGCTGTTTTTT.

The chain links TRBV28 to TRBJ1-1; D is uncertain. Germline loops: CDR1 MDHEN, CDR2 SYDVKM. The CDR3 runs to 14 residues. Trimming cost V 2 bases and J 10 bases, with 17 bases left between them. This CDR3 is CASSLDHLTVVAFF. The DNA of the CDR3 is TGTGCCAGCAGTTTAGACCACCTCACAGTGGTAGCTTTCTTT.

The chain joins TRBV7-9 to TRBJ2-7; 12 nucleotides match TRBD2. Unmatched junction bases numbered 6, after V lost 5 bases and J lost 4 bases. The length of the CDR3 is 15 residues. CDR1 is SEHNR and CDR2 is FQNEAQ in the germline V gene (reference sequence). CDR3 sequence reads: CASSPGLAGRYEQYF. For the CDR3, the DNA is TGTGCCAGCAGCCCCGGACTAGCGGGAAGATACGAGCAGTACTTC.

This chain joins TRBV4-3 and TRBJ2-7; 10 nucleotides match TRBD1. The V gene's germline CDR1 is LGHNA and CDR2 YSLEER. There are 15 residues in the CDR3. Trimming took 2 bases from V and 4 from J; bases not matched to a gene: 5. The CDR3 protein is CASSQTRQGAYEQYF. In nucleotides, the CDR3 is TGCGCCAGCAGCCAAACCCGACAGGGGGCGTACGAGCAGTACTTC.

The CDR3 loop is CASSSPQEAFF. The CDR3 coding sequence is TGTGCCAGCAGTTCTCCACAGGAAGCTTTCTTT. J is TRBJ1-1 and V is TRBV28; D not certain. The V gene lost 4 bases and the J gene lost 8 bases, with 8 bases spanning the gap. CDR1 is MDHEN and CDR2 is SYDVKM in the germline V gene. The CDR3 totals 11 residues.

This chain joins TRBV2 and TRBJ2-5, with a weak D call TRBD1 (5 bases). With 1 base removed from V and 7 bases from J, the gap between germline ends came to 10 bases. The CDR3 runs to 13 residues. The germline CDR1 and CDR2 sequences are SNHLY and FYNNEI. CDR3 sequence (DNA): TGTGCCAGCAGTGAAGACAGGCCCTGGACCCAGTACTTC. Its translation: CASSEDRPWTQYF.

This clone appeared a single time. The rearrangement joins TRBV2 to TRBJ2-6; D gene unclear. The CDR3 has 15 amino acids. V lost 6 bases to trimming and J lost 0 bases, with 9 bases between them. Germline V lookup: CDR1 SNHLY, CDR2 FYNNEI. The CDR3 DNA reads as TGTGCCAGCAGCAACCTCGCCTCTGGGGCCAACGTCCTGACTTTC. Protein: CASSNLASGANVLTF.

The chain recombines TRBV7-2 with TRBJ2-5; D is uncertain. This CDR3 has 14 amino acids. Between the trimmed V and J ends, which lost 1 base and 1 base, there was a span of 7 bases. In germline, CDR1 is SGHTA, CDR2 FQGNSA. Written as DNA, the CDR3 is TGTGCCAGCAGCTTAGTCAACAGCCAAGAGACCCAGTACTTC. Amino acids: CASSLVNSQETQYF.

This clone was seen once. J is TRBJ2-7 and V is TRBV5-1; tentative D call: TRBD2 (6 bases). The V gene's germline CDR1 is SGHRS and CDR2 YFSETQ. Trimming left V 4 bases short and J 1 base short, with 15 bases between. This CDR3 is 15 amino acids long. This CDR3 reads CASSLGGIVSYEQYF. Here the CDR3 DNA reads TGCGCCAGCAGCCTGGGGGGAATAGTTTCCTACGAGCAGTACTTC.

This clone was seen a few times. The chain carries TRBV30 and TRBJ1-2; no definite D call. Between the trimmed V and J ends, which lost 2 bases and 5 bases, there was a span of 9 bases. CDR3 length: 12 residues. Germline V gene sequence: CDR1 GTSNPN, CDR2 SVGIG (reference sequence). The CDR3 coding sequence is TGTGCCTGGAGTCCCGTCCGGTATGGCTACACCTTC. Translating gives CAWSPVRYGYTF. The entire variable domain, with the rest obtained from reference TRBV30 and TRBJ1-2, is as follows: SQTIHQWPATLVQPVGSPLSLECTVEGTSNPNLYWYRQAAGRGLQLLFYSVGIGQISSEVPQNLSASRPQDRQFILSSKKLLLSDSGFYLCAWSPVRYGYTFGSGTRLTVV.

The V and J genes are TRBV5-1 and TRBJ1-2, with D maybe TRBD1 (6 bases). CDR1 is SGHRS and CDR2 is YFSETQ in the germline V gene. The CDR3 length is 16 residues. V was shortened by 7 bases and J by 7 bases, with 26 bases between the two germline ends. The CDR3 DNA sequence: TGCGCCAGCGGGTCCTTCGGGACAACAGAAGCGGGTGGCTACACCTTC. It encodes CASGSFGTTEAGGYTF.

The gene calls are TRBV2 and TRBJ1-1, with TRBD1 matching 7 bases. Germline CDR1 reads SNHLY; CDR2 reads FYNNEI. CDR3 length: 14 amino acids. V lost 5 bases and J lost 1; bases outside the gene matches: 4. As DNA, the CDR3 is TGTGCCAGCAGTCCGCGGACAGGGAACACTGAAGCTTTCTTT. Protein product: CASSPRTGNTEAFF.

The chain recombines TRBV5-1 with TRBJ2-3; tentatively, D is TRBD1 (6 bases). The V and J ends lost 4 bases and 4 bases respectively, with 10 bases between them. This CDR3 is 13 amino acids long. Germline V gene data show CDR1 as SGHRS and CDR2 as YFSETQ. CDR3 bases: TGCGCCAGCAGCGTGGACAGCTCAGATACGCAGTATTTT. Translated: CASSVDSSDTQYF. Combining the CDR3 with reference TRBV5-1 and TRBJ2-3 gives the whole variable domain KAGVTQTPRYLIKTRGQQVTLSCSPISGHRSVSWYQQTPGQGLQFLFEYFSETQRNKGNFPGRFSGRQFSNSRSEMNVSTLELGDSALYLCASSVDSSDTQYFGPGTRLTVL.

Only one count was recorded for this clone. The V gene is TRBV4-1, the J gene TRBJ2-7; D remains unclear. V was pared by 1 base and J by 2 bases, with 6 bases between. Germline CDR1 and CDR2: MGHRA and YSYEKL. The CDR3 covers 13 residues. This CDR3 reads CASSQVTAYEQYF. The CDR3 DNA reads TGCGCCAGCAGCCAAGTAACGGCCTACGAGCAGTACTTC.

DNA for the CDR3: TGTGCCAGCAGTGCCACAGGGGAGGGCTACGAGCAGTACTTC. Protein sequence: CASSATGEGYEQYF. This chain connects TRBV27 to TRBJ2-7; TRBD1 or TRBD2 may be the D gene (7 bases each). V gave up 5 bases and J gave up 3 bases, with 14 bases separating them. The CDR3 spans 14 residues. Germline CDR1 is MNHEY and CDR2 is SMNVEV (reference sequence).

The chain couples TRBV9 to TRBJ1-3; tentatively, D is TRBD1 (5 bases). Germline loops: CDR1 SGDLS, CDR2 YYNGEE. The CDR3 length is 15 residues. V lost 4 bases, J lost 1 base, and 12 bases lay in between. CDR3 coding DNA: TGTGCCAGCAGCCCAAACCAGGGATCTGGAAACACCATATATTTT. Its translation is CASSPNQGSGNTIYF.

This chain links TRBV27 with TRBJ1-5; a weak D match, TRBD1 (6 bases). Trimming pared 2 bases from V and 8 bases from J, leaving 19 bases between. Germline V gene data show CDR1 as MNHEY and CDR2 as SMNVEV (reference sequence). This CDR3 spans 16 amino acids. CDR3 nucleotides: TGTGCCAGCAGTTTAAATGGGGGCACCCGGAGTGAGCCCCAGCATTTT. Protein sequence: CASSLNGGTRSEPQHF.